The 13 T cell receptor beta chains listed next were all sequenced from one sample in a study of OX40 agonist ivuxolimab in advanced cancers. The table came from immunoSEQ multiplex PCR; TCRdb's copy has only in-frame clones and leaves some out. The sample lists roughly 25,000 clones, about 90% occurring once. The source material was CD4+ or CD8+ T cells sorted from blood, sampled in a trial of the OX40 agonist ivuxolimab. The source of these receptors is an adult with an advanced solid tumor such as melanoma, head and neck, liver or kidney cancer.

This clone was seen only once. V and J are TRBV6-5 and TRBJ2-7; TRBD1 agrees at 10 bases. The CDR3 loop spans 15 amino acids. J lost 3 bases, V lost 4 bases, and 6 bases had no gene match. Looked up from germline, CDR1 is MNHEY and CDR2 is SVGAGI. CDR3 DNA sequence: TGTGCCAGCAGTTTATCGACAGGGGGCTTCTACGAGCAGTACTTC. Protein product: CASSLSTGGFYEQYF.

The genes are TRBV19 and TRBJ1-1, with D possibly TRBD1 on 6 matching bases. Germline loops: CDR1 LNHDA, CDR2 SQIVND (reference sequence). Between the trimmed V and J ends, which lost 3 bases and 7 bases, there was a span of 15 bases. This CDR3 contains 14 residues. The chain's CDR3 is CASSISGGAYEAFF. DNA of the CDR3: TGTGCCAGTAGTATTTCTGGGGGGGCTTATGAAGCTTTCTTT.

The chain links TRBV19 to TRBJ1-2; no definite D call. The germline CDR1 and CDR2 sequences are LNHDA and SQIVND (reference sequence). The CDR3 is 16 residues long. V lost 3 bases and J 2 bases, leaving 16 bases between the germline ends. CDR3: CASSIALGMRNYGYTF. The CDR3 DNA follows: TGTGCCAGTAGTATCGCCCTCGGGATGCGGAACTATGGCTACACCTTC.

The CDR3 reads CASSRRLAGGRTDTQYF. DNA of the CDR3: TGTGCCAGCAGCCGTAGACTAGCGGGGGGGAGGACAGATACGCAGTATTTT. The V gene is TRBV5-4, the J gene TRBJ2-3, with 14 bases identical to TRBD2. CDR1 and CDR2 (germline): SGHNT, YYREEE (reference sequence). Trimming at V came to 4 bases and at J to 3 bases, leaving 7 bases not matched to a gene. This CDR3 spans 17 amino acids.

This chain connects TRBV13 to TRBJ1-1; D unclear. Germline V CDR1 and CDR2: PRHDT, FYEKMQ (reference sequence). The V gene lost 0 bases and the J gene lost 1 base, with 12 bases spanning the gap. This CDR3 comprises 16 residues. CDR3 residues: CASSLGWGGRNTEAFF. The CDR3 DNA follows: TGTGCCAGCAGCTTAGGTTGGGGAGGCCGGAACACTGAAGCTTTCTTT. Complete variable domain (other parts from reference TRBV13 and TRBJ1-1): AAGVIQSPRHLIKEKRETATLKCYPIPRHDTVYWYQQGPGQDPQFLISFYEKMQSDKGSIPDRFSAQQFSDYHSELNMSSLELGDSALYFCASSLGWGGRNTEAFFGQGTRLTVV.

The V gene is TRBV15, the J gene TRBJ1-2, with D tentatively TRBD1 (5 bases). The CDR3 contains 14 residues. The germline V gene has CDR1 LNHNV and CDR2 YYDKDF (reference sequence). V shed 6 bases and J shed 8 bases, with 19 bases lying between them. The CDR3 coding sequence is TGTGCCACCAGTATTCTGGGGGGAACTGGGGGCTACACCTTC. Protein: CATSILGGTGGYTF.

J is TRBJ1-2 and V is TRBV11-2; unclear D gene. This CDR3 comprises 12 residues. V was clipped by 1 base and J by 8 bases, with 8 bases between them. CDR1 and CDR2 from the germline V gene are SGHAT and FQNNGV. Here the CDR3 reads CASSLGLGGYTF. In DNA form, the CDR3 reads TGTGCCAGCAGCTTAGGCTTGGGGGGCTACACCTTC. The whole variable domain, filled in from reference TRBV11-2 and TRBJ1-2, reads EAGVAQSPRYKIIEKRQSVAFWCNPISGHATLYWYQQILGQGPKLLIQFQNNGVVDDSQLPKDRFSAERLKGVDSTLKIQPAKLEDSAVYLCASSLGLGGYTFGSGTRLTVV.

The rearrangement links TRBV5-5 to TRBJ1-6, with D unresolved. There are 16 residues in the CDR3. CDR1 is SGHKS and CDR2 is YYEKEE in the germline V gene (reference sequence). Trimming shortened V by 3 bases and J by 8 bases, and 18 bases separated the two germline ends. CDR3 sequence (DNA): TGTGCCAGCAGCTCTGACTTTCGCACAGTCGATTCACCCCTCCACTTT. Protein sequence: CASSSDFRTVDSPLHF.

The chain carries TRBV5-1 and TRBJ2-7; tentative D call: TRBD2 (6 bases). The germline CDR1 and CDR2 sequences are SGHRS and YFSETQ. The ends were cut back, 2 bases at V and 2 bases at J, with 17 bases in the middle. This CDR3 region has 16 residues. The CDR3 protein is CASSLTPGLGPYEQYF. CDR3 DNA sequence: TGCGCCAGCAGCTTAACACCGGGACTTGGTCCCTACGAGCAGTACTTC.

The chain uses TRBV30 and TRBJ1-4, with a weak D call TRBD1 (5 bases). Looked up from germline, CDR1 is GTSNPN and CDR2 is SVGIG (reference sequence). CDR3 length: 14 amino acids. V was cut by 8 bases and J by 8 bases, with 21 bases left in between. CDR3 DNA sequence: TGTGCCACCGATCAGCAGGGTGTTTCGGAAAAACTGTTTTTT. Protein: CATDQQGVSEKLFF.

V usage is TRBV27 and J usage is TRBJ2-1; TRBD1 matches at 7 bases. J gave up 3 bases and V 2 bases, and 4 bases lay outside the gene matches. The CDR3 loop spans 15 amino acids. Germline V lookup: CDR1 MNHEY, CDR2 SMNVEV (reference sequence). The CDR3 DNA follows: TGTGCCAGCAGTTTACAGGGGGTCAACTACAATGAGCAGTTCTTC. This sequence encodes CASSLQGVNYNEQFF.

This chain connects TRBV11-2 to TRBJ2-7; D uncertain. V lost 5 bases to trimming and J lost 5 bases, with 10 bases between them. Germline assignment: CDR1 SGHAT and CDR2 FQNNGV. The CDR3 extends over 12 amino acids. The DNA of the CDR3 is TGTGCCAGCAGCCTGGGGTCCCACGAGCAGTACTTC. Its protein is CASSLGSHEQYF.

This clone showed up just a few times. The chain joins TRBV5-6 to TRBJ2-7; maybe TRBD1 (5 bases). The V end lost 0 bases, the J end lost 1 base, and 5 bases lay between the germline ends. The germline V gene has CDR1 SGHDT and CDR2 YYEEEE. The CDR3 spans 13 residues. The CDR3 loop reads CASSLGQSYEQYF. The CDR3, as DNA: TGTGCCAGCAGCTTGGGACAGTCCTACGAGCAGTACTTC.